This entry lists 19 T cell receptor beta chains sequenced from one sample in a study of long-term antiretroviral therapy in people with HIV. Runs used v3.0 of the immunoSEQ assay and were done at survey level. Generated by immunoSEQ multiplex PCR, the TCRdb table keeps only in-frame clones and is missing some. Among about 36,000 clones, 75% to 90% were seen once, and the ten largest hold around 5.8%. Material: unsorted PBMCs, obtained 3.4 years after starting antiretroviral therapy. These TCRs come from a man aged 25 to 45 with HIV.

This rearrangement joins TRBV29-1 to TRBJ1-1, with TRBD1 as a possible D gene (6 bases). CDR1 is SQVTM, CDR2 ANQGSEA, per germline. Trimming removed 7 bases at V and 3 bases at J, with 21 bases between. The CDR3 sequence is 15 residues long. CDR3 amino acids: CSEIPTGRVHTEAFF. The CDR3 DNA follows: TGCAGCGAAATACCCACAGGGAGGGTGCACACTGAAGCTTTCTTT.

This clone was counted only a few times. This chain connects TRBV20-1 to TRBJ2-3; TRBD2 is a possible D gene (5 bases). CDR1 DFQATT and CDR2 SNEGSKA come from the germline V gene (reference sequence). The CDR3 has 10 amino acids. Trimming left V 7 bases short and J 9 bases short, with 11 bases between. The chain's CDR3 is CSEGALTQYF. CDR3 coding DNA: TGCAGTGAGGGAGCGCTGACGCAGTATTTT.

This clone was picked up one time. The CDR3 DNA reads as TGTGCCAGCAGTCCGACCAGACAGGGCCCTAATGAAAAACTGTTTTTT. Its protein product is CASSPTRQGPNEKLFF. The rearrangement uses TRBV28 and TRBJ1-4; 7 nucleotides align to TRBD1. Trimming at V came to 5 bases and at J to 3 bases, leaving 9 bases not matched to a gene. This CDR3 is built from 16 residues. The V gene's germline CDR1 is MDHEN and CDR2 SYDVKM.

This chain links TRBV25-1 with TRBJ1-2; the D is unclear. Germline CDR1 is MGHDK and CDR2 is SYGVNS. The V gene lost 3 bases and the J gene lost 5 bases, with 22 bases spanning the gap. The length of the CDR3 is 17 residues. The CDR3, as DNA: TGTGCCAGCAGTGACCGCGGGAGTAGTTTTTACGAGTATGGCTACACCTTC. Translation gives CASSDRGSSFYEYGYTF.

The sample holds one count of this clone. The CDR3 coding sequence is TGTGCCAGCACCGCGGAGGGGTCCTACGAGCAGTACTTC. Translated, it gives CASTAEGSYEQYF. The chain joins TRBV9 to TRBJ2-7; weak D call: TRBD2 (6 bases). Per the germline V gene, CDR1 is SGDLS and CDR2 is YYNGEE. The CDR3 contains 13 residues. V was shortened by 6 bases and J by 1 base, with 11 bases between the two germline ends.

The CDR3 DNA sequence: TGTGCCAGCAGCCAATCTGGACAGAACAATGAGCAGTTCTTC. Its translation is CASSQSGQNNEQFF. The V gene is TRBV4-2, the J gene TRBJ2-1, with a weak D call TRBD1 (6 bases). Trimming took 2 bases from V and 5 from J, leaving 10 bases between them. This CDR3 comprises 14 residues. Per germline, CDR1 LGHNA and CDR2 YNFKEQ.

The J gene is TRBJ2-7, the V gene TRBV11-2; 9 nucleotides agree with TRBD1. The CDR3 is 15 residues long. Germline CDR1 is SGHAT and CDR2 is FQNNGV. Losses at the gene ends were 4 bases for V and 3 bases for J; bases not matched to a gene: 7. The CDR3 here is CASSSHPTGGYEQYF. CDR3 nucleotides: TGTGCCAGCAGCTCCCACCCGACAGGGGGCTACGAGCAGTACTTC.

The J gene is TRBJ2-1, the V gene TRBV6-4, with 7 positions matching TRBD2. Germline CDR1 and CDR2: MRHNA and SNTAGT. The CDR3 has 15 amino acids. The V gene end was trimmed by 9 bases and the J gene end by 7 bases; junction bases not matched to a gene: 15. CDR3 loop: CASSSPGLVYNEQFF. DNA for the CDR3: TGTGCCAGTAGCTCCCCTGGACTAGTTTATAATGAGCAGTTCTTC.

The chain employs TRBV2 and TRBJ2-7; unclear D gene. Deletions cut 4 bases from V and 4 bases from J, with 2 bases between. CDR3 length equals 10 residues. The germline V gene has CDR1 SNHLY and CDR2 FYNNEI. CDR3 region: CASSAYEQYF. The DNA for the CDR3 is TGTGCCAGCAGTGCGTACGAGCAGTACTTC.

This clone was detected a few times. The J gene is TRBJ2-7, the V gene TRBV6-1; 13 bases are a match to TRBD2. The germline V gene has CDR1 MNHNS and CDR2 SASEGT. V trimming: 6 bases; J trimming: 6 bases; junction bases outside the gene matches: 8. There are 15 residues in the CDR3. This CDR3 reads CASRDPGLAGVEQYF. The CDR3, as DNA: TGTGCCAGCAGGGACCCAGGACTAGCGGGAGTCGAGCAGTACTTC.

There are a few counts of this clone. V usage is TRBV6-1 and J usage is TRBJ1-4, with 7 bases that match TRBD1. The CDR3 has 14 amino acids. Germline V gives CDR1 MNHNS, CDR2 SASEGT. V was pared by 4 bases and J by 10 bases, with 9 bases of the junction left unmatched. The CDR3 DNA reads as TGTGCCAGCAGTGGAGGGGGCACCTTCGGAAAACTGTTTTTT. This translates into CASSGGGTFGKLFF.

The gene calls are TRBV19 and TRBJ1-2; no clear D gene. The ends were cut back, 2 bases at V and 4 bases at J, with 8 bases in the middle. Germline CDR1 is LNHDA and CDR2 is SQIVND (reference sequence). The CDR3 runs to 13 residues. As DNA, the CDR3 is TGTGCCAGTAGTATAACTGGGAGCTATGGCTACACCTTC. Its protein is CASSITGSYGYTF.

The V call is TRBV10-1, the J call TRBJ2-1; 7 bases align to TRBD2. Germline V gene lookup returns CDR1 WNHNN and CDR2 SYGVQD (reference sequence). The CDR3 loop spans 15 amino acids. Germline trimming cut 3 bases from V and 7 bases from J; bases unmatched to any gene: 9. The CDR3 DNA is TGCGCCAGCAGTGATTCCCGACTAGCTAGGAATGAGCAGTTCTTC. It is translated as CASSDSRLARNEQFF.

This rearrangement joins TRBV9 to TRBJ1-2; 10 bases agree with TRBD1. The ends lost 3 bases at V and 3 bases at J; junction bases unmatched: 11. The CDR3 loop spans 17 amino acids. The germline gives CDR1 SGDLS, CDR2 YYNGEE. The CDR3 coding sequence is TGTGCCAGCAGCGCCAGGGGGAGGACAGGGGGAGACTATGGCTACACCTTC. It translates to CASSARGRTGGDYGYTF.

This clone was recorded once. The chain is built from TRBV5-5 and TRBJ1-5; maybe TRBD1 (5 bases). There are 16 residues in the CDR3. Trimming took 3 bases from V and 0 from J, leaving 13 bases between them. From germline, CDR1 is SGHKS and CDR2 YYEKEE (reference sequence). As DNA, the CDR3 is TGTGCCAGCAGCTCGGTTCAGGGTTTTAGCAATCAGCCCCAGCATTTT. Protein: CASSSVQGFSNQPQHF.

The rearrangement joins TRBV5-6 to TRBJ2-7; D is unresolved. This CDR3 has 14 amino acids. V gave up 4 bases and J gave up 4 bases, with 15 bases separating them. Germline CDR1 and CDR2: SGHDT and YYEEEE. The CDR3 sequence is CASSQGPVGYEQYF. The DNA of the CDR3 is TGTGCCAGCAGCCAAGGCCCAGTCGGTTACGAGCAGTACTTC. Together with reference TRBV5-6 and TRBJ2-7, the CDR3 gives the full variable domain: DAGVTQSPTHLIKTRGQQVTLRCSPKSGHDTVSWYQQALGQGPQFIFQYYEEEERQRGNFPDRFSGHQFPNYSSELNVNALLLGDSALYLCASSQGPVGYEQYFGPGTRLTVT.

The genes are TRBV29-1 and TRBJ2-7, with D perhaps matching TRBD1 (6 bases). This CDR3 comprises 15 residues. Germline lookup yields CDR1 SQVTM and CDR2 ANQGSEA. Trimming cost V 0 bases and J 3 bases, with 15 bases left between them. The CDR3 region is CSVEEQGEGYYEQYF. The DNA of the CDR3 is TGCAGCGTTGAAGAACAGGGAGAGGGGTACTACGAGCAGTACTTC.

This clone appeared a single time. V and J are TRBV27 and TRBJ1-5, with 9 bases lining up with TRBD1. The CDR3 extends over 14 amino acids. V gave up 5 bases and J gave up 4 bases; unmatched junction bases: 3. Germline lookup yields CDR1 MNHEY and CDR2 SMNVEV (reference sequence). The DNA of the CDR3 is TGTGCCAGCAGTCTACAGGGGGCAAATCAGCCCCAGCATTTT. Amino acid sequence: CASSLQGANQPQHF.

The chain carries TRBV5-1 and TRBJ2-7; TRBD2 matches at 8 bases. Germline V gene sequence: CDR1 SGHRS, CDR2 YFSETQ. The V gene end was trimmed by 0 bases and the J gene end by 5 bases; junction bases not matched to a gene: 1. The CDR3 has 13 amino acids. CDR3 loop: CASSLAGGHEQYF. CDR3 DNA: TGCGCCAGCAGCTTGGCGGGAGGGCACGAGCAGTACTTC. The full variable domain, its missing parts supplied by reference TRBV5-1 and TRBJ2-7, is KAGVTQTPRYLIKTRGQQVTLSCSPISGHRSVSWYQQTPGQGLQFLFEYFSETQRNKGNFPGRFSGRQFSNSRSEMNVSTLELGDSALYLCASSLAGGHEQYFGPGTRLTVT.